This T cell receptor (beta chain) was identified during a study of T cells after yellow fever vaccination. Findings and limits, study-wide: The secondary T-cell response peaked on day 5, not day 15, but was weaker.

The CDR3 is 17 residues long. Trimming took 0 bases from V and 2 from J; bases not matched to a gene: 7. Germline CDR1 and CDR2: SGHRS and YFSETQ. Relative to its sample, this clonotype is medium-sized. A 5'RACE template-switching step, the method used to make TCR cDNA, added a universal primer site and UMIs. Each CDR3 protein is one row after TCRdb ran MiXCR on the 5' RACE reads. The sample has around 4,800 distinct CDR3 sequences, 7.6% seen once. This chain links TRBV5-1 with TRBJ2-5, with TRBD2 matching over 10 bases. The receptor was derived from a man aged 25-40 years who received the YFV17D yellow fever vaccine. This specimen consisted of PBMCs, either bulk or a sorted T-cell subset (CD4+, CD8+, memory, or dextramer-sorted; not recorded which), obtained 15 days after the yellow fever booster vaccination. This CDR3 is CASSLGQLAGGQETQYF. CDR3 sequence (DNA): TGCGCCAGCAGCTTGGGTCAATTAGCGGGAGGACAAGAGACCCAGTACTTC.